One and the same sample provided the 19 T cell receptor beta chains below, sequenced in a study of blood T cell repertoires in COVID-19. The data were produced by immunoSEQ multiplex PCR, yet TCRdb's version contains in-frame clones alone and is incomplete. The profile shows 200,000 to 250,000 clones, over 80% of them singletons. The sequenced sample consisted of peripheral blood. The receptors stem from a man aged 30-40 years who had recovered from COVID-19.

The chain uses TRBV7-8 and TRBJ2-3; D is perhaps TRBD2 (7 bases). CDR1 and CDR2 from the germline V gene are SGHVS and FQNEAQ. The V end lost 1 base, the J end lost 5 bases, and 16 bases lay between the germline ends. The CDR3 covers 16 residues. CDR3 sequence (DNA): TGTGCCAGCAGCTTAGGGACACGCGGGGGCATAGATACGCAGTATTTT. Protein product: CASSLGTRGGIDTQYF.

This clone was recorded once. J is TRBJ2-2 and V is TRBV11-3; D is undetermined. The CDR3 is 16 residues long. The ends were cut back, 4 bases at V and 0 bases at J, with 12 bases in the middle. The V gene's germline CDR1 is SGHNT and CDR2 YENEEA. CDR3 sequence reads: CASSSQAPSNTGELFF. The CDR3 DNA follows: TGTGCCAGCAGCTCTCAGGCGCCTTCGAACACCGGGGAGCTGTTTTTT.

V usage is TRBV5-1 and J usage is TRBJ2-7; D is perhaps TRBD1 (5 bases). Trimming left V 0 bases short and J 6 bases short, with 16 bases between. CDR3 length: 15 residues. Germline CDR1 SGHRS, CDR2 YFSETQ. CDR3 region: CASSLAGLSFVEQYF. The CDR3 nucleotides read TGCGCCAGCAGCTTGGCAGGGCTAAGTTTCGTCGAGCAGTACTTC.

The chain employs TRBV28 and TRBJ2-3, with TRBD2 matching over 9 bases. Germline V lookup: CDR1 MDHEN, CDR2 SYDVKM. J was trimmed by 2 bases and V by 4 bases; bases with no gene match: 10. The CDR3 contains 17 residues. The CDR3 is CASSSRASGEYTDTQYF. DNA for the CDR3: TGTGCCAGCAGTTCCCGGGCTAGCGGGGAGTACACAGATACGCAGTATTTT.

The V and J genes are TRBV7-9 and TRBJ2-3, with 8 bases aligning to TRBD2. CDR1 is SEHNR and CDR2 is FQNEAQ in the germline V gene (reference sequence). V gave up 2 bases and J gave up 2 bases; unmatched junction bases: 3. CDR3 size: 15 residues. CDR3 DNA: TGTGCCAGCAGCTTACTAGCGGGTGACACAGATACGCAGTATTTT. Protein sequence: CASSLLAGDTDTQYF.

J is TRBJ1-4 and V is TRBV3-1 (or the pseudogene TRBV3-2); D not resolved. V was cut by 3 bases and J by 0 bases, with 11 bases left in between. Germline CDR1 LGHDT, CDR2 YNNKEL (reference sequence). This CDR3 is built from 16 residues. CDR3 DNA: TGTGCCAGCAGCCATACCGGGATTTCAACTAATGAAAAACTGTTTTTT. Its translation: CASSHTGISTNEKLFF.

This clone occurred once. This rearrangement joins TRBV7-3 to TRBJ2-7, with 8 bases identical to TRBD2. This CDR3 is 12 amino acids long. Germline CDR1 is SGHTA and CDR2 is FQGTGA. V gave up 5 bases and J gave up 6 bases; unmatched junction bases: 3. CDR3 sequence (DNA): TGTGCCAGCAGCAGCGCGGGGGGCGAGCAGTACTTC. Translation: CASSSAGGEQYF.

The V gene is TRBV29-1, the J gene TRBJ2-1; 7 bases fit TRBD2. J gave up 7 bases and V 4 bases, and 1 base lay outside the gene matches. The CDR3 length is 11 residues. The V gene's germline CDR1 is SQVTM and CDR2 ANQGSEA. CDR3 DNA sequence: TGCAGCGTTGGCGGGGGAAATGAGCAGTTCTTC. Its translation is CSVGGGNEQFF.

The chain combines TRBV3-1 (or the pseudogene TRBV3-2) with TRBJ1-1; 8 bases map to TRBD1. The CDR3 is 13 amino acids. CDR1 and CDR2 (germline): LGHDT, YNNKEL (reference sequence). Trimming removed 7 bases from V and 0 bases from J; junction bases left unmatched: 1. The DNA for the CDR3 is TGTGCCAGCAACAGGGGGGTGAACACTGAAGCTTTCTTT. Residues: CASNRGVNTEAFF.

The rearrangement joins TRBV2 to TRBJ2-3, with 13 nucleotides matching TRBD2. With V trimmed by 6 bases and J by 8 bases, 8 bases remained unmatched. Germline CDR1 is SNHLY and CDR2 is FYNNEI. This CDR3 is 15 amino acids long. DNA for the CDR3: TGTGCCAGCAGCGAACTAGCGGGGGGGGCCCCTACGCAGTATTTT. Translation: CASSELAGGAPTQYF.

This clone was seen a handful of times. This rearrangement joins TRBV5-1 to TRBJ1-1, with D possibly being TRBD1 (6 bases). V was clipped by 4 bases and J by 5 bases, with 15 bases between them. CDR3 length: 14 residues. The germline V gene encodes CDR1 SGHRS and CDR2 YFSETQ. The CDR3 DNA is TGCGCCAGCAGCGCCAACAGGGAGAGAACTGAAGCTTTCTTT. Residues: CASSANRERTEAFF.

The genes are TRBV6-1 and TRBJ1-1, with D perhaps TRBD1 (6 bases). CDR1 and CDR2 (germline): MNHNS, SASEGT. The CDR3 sequence is 15 residues long. V was pared by 1 base and J by 5 bases, with 14 bases between. CDR3 in amino acids: CASSEEAQGNTEAFF. The CDR3 DNA reads TGTGCCAGCAGTGAAGAAGCCCAGGGGAATACTGAAGCTTTCTTT.

This chain uses TRBV6-6 with TRBJ1-1; D is unclear. Trimming removed 9 bases at V and 4 bases at J, with 6 bases between. Germline V CDR1 and CDR2: MNHNY, SVGAGI (reference sequence). The CDR3 length is 10 residues. The CDR3 loop is CASRGTEAFF. The CDR3 DNA follows: TGTGCCAGTCGAGGCACTGAAGCTTTCTTT.

The chain is built from TRBV14 and TRBJ2-2; possible D gene TRBD1, 5 bases. The CDR3 has 12 residues. Trimming removed 6 bases from V and 4 bases from J, with 6 bases in between. Germline CDR1 and CDR2: SGHDN and FVKESK. The CDR3 protein is CASSRGTGELFF. CDR3 sequence (DNA): TGTGCCAGCAGTAGGGGCACCGGGGAGCTGTTTTTT. The complete variable domain, with remaining parts taken from reference TRBV14 and TRBJ2-2, reads EAGVTQFPSHSVIEKGQTVTLRCDPISGHDNLYWYRRVMGKEIKFLLHFVKESKQDESGMPNNRFLAERTGGTYSTLKVQPAELEDSGVYFCASSRGTGELFFGEGSRLTVL.

This chain links TRBV2 with TRBJ2-1; 7 nucleotides align to TRBD2. V dropped 3 bases and J dropped 6; count of bases not matched to a gene: 8. The V gene's germline CDR1 is SNHLY and CDR2 FYNNEI. The CDR3 sequence is 15 residues long. CDR3 sequence (DNA): TGTGCCAGCAGTGACTTTGGGGGGGGACGCAATGAGCAGTTCTTC. Translated: CASSDFGGGRNEQFF.

The chain employs TRBV4-1 and TRBJ2-7; TRBD2 might be the D (6 bases). V lost 1 base and J 0 bases, leaving 19 bases between the germline ends. CDR3 length: 18 amino acids. Germline values: CDR1 MGHRA, CDR2 YSYEKL. The CDR3 sequence: CASSQVGPAGRSSYEQYF. The CDR3 nucleotides read TGCGCCAGCAGCCAAGTAGGGCCTGCGGGGAGAAGCTCCTACGAGCAGTACTTC.

The rearrangement links TRBV5-1 to TRBJ2-5, with TRBD1 matching over 7 bases. The CDR3 runs to 15 residues. The germline V gene encodes CDR1 SGHRS and CDR2 YFSETQ. With V trimmed by 0 bases and J by 1 base, 3 bases remained unmatched. The CDR3 reads CASSLEGASQETQYF. The CDR3 nucleotides read TGCGCCAGCAGCTTGGAGGGGGCCAGCCAAGAGACCCAGTACTTC.

This clone was seen a handful of times. The chain combines TRBV5-1 with TRBJ1-2; D may be TRBD1 (5 bases). This CDR3 has 14 residues. CDR1 and CDR2 from the germline V gene are SGHRS and YFSETQ. The V end lost 4 bases, the J end lost 1 base, and 11 bases lay between the germline ends. CDR3 sequence reads: CASSPAGGNYGYTF. The CDR3 DNA sequence: TGCGCCAGCAGCCCCGCCGGGGGTAACTATGGCTACACCTTC.

The rearrangement links TRBV5-1 to TRBJ2-5, with D maybe TRBD1 (6 bases). V lost 4 bases, J lost 2 bases, and 15 bases lay in between. Germline CDR1 reads SGHRS; CDR2 reads YFSETQ. This CDR3 is built from 15 residues. CDR3 sequence reads: CASSVTGLGQETQYF. The CDR3 region has the DNA TGCGCCAGCAGCGTCACAGGGCTCGGGCAAGAGACCCAGTACTTC. Using reference TRBV5-1 and TRBJ2-5 for the parts outside the CDR3, the full variable domain is KAGVTQTPRYLIKTRGQQVTLSCSPISGHRSVSWYQQTPGQGLQFLFEYFSETQRNKGNFPGRFSGRQFSNSRSEMNVSTLELGDSALYLCASSVTGLGQETQYFGPGTRLLVL.